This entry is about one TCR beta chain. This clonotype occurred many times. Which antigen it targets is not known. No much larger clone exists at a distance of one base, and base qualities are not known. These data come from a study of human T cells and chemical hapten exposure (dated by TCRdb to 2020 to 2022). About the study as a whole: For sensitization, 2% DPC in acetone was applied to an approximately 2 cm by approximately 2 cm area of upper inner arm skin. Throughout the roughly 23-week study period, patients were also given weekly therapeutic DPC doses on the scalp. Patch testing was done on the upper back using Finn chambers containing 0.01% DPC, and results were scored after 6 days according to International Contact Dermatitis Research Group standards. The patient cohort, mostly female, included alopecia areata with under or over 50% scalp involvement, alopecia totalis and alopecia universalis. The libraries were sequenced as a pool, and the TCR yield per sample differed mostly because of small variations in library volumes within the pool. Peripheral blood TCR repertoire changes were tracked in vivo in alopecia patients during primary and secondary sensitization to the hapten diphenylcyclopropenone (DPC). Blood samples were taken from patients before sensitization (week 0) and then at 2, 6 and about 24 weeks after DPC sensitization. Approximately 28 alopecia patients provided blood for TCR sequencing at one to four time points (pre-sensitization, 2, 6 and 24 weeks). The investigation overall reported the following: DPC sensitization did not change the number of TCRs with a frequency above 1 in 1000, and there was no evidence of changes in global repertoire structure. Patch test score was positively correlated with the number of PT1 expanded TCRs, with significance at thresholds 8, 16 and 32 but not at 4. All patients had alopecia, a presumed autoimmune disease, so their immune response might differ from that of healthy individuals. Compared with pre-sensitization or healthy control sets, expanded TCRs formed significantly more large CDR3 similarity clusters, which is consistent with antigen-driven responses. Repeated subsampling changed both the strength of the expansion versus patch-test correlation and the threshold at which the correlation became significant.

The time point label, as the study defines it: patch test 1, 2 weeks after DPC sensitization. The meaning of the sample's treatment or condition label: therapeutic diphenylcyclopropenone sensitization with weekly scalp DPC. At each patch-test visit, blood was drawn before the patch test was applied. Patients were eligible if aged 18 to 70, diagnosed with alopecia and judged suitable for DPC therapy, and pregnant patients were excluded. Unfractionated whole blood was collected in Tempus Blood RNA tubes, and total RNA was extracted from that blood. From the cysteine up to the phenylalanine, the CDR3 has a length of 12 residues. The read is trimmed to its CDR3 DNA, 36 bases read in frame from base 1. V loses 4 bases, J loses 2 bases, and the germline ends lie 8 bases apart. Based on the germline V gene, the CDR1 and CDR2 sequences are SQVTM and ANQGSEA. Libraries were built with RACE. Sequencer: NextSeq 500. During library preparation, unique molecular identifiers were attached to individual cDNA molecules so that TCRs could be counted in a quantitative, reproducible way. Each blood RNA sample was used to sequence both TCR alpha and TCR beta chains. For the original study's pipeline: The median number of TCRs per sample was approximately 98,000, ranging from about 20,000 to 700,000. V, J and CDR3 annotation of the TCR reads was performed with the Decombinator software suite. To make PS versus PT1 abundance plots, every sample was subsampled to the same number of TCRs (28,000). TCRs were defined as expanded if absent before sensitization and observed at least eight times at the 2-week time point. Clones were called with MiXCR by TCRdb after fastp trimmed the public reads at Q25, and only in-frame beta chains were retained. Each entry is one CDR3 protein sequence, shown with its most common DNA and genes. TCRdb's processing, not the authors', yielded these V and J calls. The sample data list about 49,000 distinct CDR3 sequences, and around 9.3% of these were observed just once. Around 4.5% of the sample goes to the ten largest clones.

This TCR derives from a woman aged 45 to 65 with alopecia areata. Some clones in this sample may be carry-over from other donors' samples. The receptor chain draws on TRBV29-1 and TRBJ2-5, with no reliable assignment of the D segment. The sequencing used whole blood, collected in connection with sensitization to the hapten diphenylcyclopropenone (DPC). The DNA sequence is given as TGCAGCGTTGGGAAAAATCAAGAGACCCAGTACTTC. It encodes CSVGKNQETQYF.